This passage covers 28 T cell receptor beta chains from one sample sequenced in a study of blood T cells in healthy people across ages (dated by TCRdb to about 2015). The library came from 5' RACE. The second PCR ran for about 6 to 12 cycles and used a J-beta primer mix along with a sample-barcoded 5' primer. The public reads were quality trimmed at Q25 with fastp and then assembled into clones with MiXCR by TCRdb, keeping productive beta chains. Each CDR3 protein gets just one entry, which takes the most common genes and DNA from the rows behind it. The sample has roughly 1.9 million distinct CDR3 sequences on record, 35% to 50% of them singletons. The leading ten clones occupy under 30% of the sample. Sequenced input: blood. The receptor source for this set is a human donor in good health.

This clonotype has more than one count but fewer than ten. The chain joins TRBV20-1 to TRBJ2-5, with 9 nucleotides matching TRBD2. This CDR3 has 14 residues. Germline values: CDR1 DFQATT, CDR2 SNEGSKA (reference sequence). Trimming at V came to 5 bases and at J to 6 bases, leaving 10 bases not matched to a gene. CDR3 in DNA: TGCAGTGCTTACTGGGGGAGCGGGGGGCAGACCCAGTACTTC. Residues: CSAYWGSGGQTQYF.

The V gene is TRBV7-8, the J gene TRBJ1-6; 9 nucleotides line up with TRBD1. The CDR3 runs to 16 residues. V trimming: 4 bases; J trimming: 7 bases; junction bases outside the gene matches: 8. Germline V gene data show CDR1 as SGHVS and CDR2 as FQNEAQ. The CDR3 bases are TGTGCCAGCAGCTCATTCGACAGGGGGTACAATTCACCCCTCCACTTT. Protein product: CASSSFDRGYNSPLHF.

The chain uses TRBV15 and TRBJ2-7; D is possibly TRBD1 (5 bases). V lost 1 base to trimming and J lost 4 bases, with 17 bases between them. Germline CDR1 LNHNV, CDR2 YYDKDF (reference sequence). CDR3 length equals 16 residues. The CDR3 region is CATSRGATSGMYEQYF. CDR3 DNA sequence: TGTGCCACCAGCAGAGGAGCTACATCAGGGATGTACGAGCAGTACTTC.

This clonotype was observed a handful of times. The chain recombines TRBV20-1 with TRBJ2-5; 7 nucleotides agree with TRBD1. This CDR3 is 12 amino acids long. J gave up 5 bases and V 4 bases, and 4 bases lay outside the gene matches. Germline CDR1 is DFQATT and CDR2 is SNEGSKA (reference sequence). CDR3 in amino acids: CSANTGEETQYF. In nucleotides, the CDR3 is TGCAGTGCTAACACAGGGGAGGAGACCCAGTACTTC.

The rearrangement joins TRBV6-2 or TRBV6-3 to TRBJ1-5; D uncertain. CDR1 MNHEY and CDR2 SVGEGT come from the germline V gene. Deletions cut 10 bases from V and 6 bases from J, with 19 bases between. CDR3 length equals 14 residues. The CDR3 reads CATHPVGVSQPQHF. CDR3 bases: TGTGCCACACATCCCGTCGGGGTTAGTCAGCCCCAGCATTTT.

The CDR3 reads CASSSDRVSGKLFF. DNA of the CDR3: TGCGCCAGCAGCTCGGACAGGGTTTCTGGAAAACTGTTTTTT. V and J are TRBV5-1 and TRBJ1-4, with TRBD1 matching 8 bases. J lost 10 bases, V lost 3 bases, and 8 bases had no gene match. The CDR3 consists of 14 residues. Germline V gives CDR1 SGHRS, CDR2 YFSETQ.

The J gene is TRBJ1-1, the V gene TRBV28; D unresolved. Germline V gene sequence: CDR1 MDHEN, CDR2 SYDVKM. The ends were cut back, 2 bases at V and 0 bases at J, with 25 bases in the middle. The CDR3 contains 20 residues. CDR3 loop: CASSLNPKSGPLRLNTEAFF. The CDR3 DNA reads TGTGCCAGCAGTTTAAATCCGAAGAGTGGGCCACTTAGGCTGAACACTGAAGCTTTCTTT.

The J gene is TRBJ1-2, the V gene TRBV20-1; 7 nucleotides line up with TRBD1. The CDR3 sequence is 14 residues long. Germline V gene lookup returns CDR1 DFQATT and CDR2 SNEGSKA (reference sequence). V lost 0 bases, J lost 8 bases, and 9 bases stayed unmatched. The CDR3 sequence is CSARDRGAMEGYTF. CDR3 in DNA: TGCAGTGCTAGAGACAGGGGGGCTATGGAAGGCTACACCTTC.

The chain joins TRBV6-5 to TRBJ1-1; D remains ambiguous. CDR3 length: 13 amino acids. Germline V gene data show CDR1 as MNHEY and CDR2 as SVGAGI. Trimming pared 4 bases from V and 4 bases from J, leaving 10 bases between. DNA for the CDR3: TGTGCCAGCAGTTCCCCAGCCACCACTGAAGCTTTCTTT. As protein: CASSSPATTEAFF.

This clonotype was found a few times. The chain joins TRBV7-9 to TRBJ1-2; D gene uncertain. This CDR3 has 12 amino acids. Trimming left V 5 bases short and J 8 bases short, with 12 bases between. Looked up from germline, CDR1 is SEHNR and CDR2 is FQNEAQ (reference sequence). The CDR3 DNA sequence: TGTGCCAGCAGCCTCGGTTGGGAAGGCTACACCTTC. Protein sequence: CASSLGWEGYTF.

V is TRBV28 and J is TRBJ2-4; D is ambiguous. This CDR3 has 14 residues. V gave up 2 bases and J gave up 2 bases, with 7 bases separating them. Germline CDR1 reads MDHEN; CDR2 reads SYDVKM. CDR3 protein: CASSLVQSKNIQYF. CDR3 DNA: TGTGCCAGCAGTTTAGTACAATCCAAAAACATTCAGTACTTC.

The rearrangement uses TRBV24-1 and TRBJ2-1, with a weak D call TRBD1 (6 bases). The V and J ends lost 10 bases and 3 bases respectively, with 30 bases between them. CDR3 size: 19 residues. The germline CDR1 and CDR2 sequences are KGHDR and SFDVKD. The CDR3 bases are TGTGCCACAGACTCTTCCGGGACACACCGCCCCTCGGACTACAATGAGCAGTTCTTC. This codes for CATDSSGTHRPSDYNEQFF.

This clonotype turned up a few times. The rearrangement joins TRBV28 to TRBJ2-4; D tentatively reads TRBD1 or TRBD2 (7 bases each). The assigned J gene may be wrong: the sequence end matches TRBJ2-7 better. Germline V gives CDR1 MDHEN, CDR2 SYDVKM. CDR3 length: 17 residues. The chain's CDR3 is CASSLTPRGGIWGEQYF. The CDR3 region has the DNA TGTGCCAGCAGTTTAACGCCCAGGGGGGGGATTTGGGGCGAGCAGTACTTC.

The rearrangement links TRBV15 to TRBJ1-4; no reliable D call. CDR1 and CDR2 (germline): LNHNV, YYDKDF (reference sequence). This CDR3 is 15 amino acids long. V was pared by 2 bases and J by 8 bases, with 15 bases between. CDR3 region: CATSRTAGIREKLFF. The CDR3 DNA sequence: TGTGCCACCAGCAGAACCGCAGGTATTCGCGAAAAACTGTTTTTT.

The table lists this clonotype with many counts. V gene TRBV7-9 combines with J gene TRBJ1-6; 9 bases line up with TRBD1. The junction had 5 bases not matched to a gene; V was cut back by 5 bases and J by 6 bases. CDR1 is SEHNR and CDR2 is FQNEAQ in the germline V gene (reference sequence). The CDR3 extends over 15 amino acids. The CDR3 sequence is CASSPGTGSNSPLHF. The CDR3 region has the DNA TGTGCCAGCAGCCCGGGGACAGGGAGTAATTCACCCCTCCACTTT.

The chain couples TRBV3-1 to TRBJ2-1; D might be TRBD1 (5 bases). Germline CDR1 LGHDT, CDR2 YNNKEL (reference sequence). With 5 bases removed from V and 0 bases from J, the gap between germline ends came to 17 bases. The CDR3 loop spans 17 amino acids. The CDR3 here is CASSVRGRARSYNEQFF. CDR3 nucleotides: TGTGCCAGCAGCGTAAGGGGTAGGGCCCGCTCCTACAATGAGCAGTTCTTC.

The rearrangement uses TRBV28 and TRBJ1-1; the D is unclear. Trimming cost V 1 base and J 4 bases, with 16 bases left between them. CDR1 is MDHEN, CDR2 SYDVKM, per germline. The CDR3 runs 16 residues. The CDR3 DNA follows: TGTGCCAGCAGTTTATTCGAGGGTATTTCCGGCACTGAAGCTTTCTTT. It is translated as CASSLFEGISGTEAFF. Filled out from reference TRBV28 and TRBJ1-1, the complete variable domain reads DVKVTQSSRYLVKRTGEKVFLECVQDMDHENMFWYRQDPGLGLRLIYFSYDVKMKEKGDIPEGYSVSREKKERFSLILESASTNQTSMYLCASSLFEGISGTEAFFGQGTRLTVV.

This clonotype has more than one count but fewer than ten. The rearrangement joins TRBV29-1 to TRBJ1-2, with D possibly matching TRBD1 (6 bases). The V gene lost 2 bases and the J gene lost 2 bases, with 21 bases spanning the gap. The V gene's germline CDR1 is SQVTM and CDR2 ANQGSEA. This CDR3 has 17 residues. The CDR3 reads CSVETSIRTASNYGYTF. The CDR3 DNA reads TGCAGCGTTGAAACCTCAATAAGGACAGCTTCCAACTATGGCTACACCTTC.

This clonotype showed up just a few times. J is TRBJ2-5 and V is TRBV7-2, with 11 bases identical to TRBD2. V dropped 5 bases and J dropped 5; count of bases not matched to a gene: 10. The CDR3 spans 16 residues. Germline values: CDR1 SGHTA, CDR2 FQGNSA. CDR3 residues: CASSAAPSGGQETQYF. The CDR3, as DNA: TGTGCCAGCAGCGCCGCCCCTAGCGGGGGGCAGGAGACCCAGTACTTC.

This clonotype has a handful of counts. This CDR3 reads CASSSGGSRYNEQFF. Written as DNA, the CDR3 is TGCGCCAGCTCTAGCGGGGGTTCCAGATACAATGAGCAGTTCTTC. The chain combines TRBV5-1 with TRBJ2-1, with TRBD2 matching over 10 bases. In germline, CDR1 is SGHRS, CDR2 YFSETQ. The V and J ends lost 7 bases and 4 bases, in that order; junction bases with no gene match: 8. The CDR3 contains 15 residues.

The rearrangement joins TRBV18 to TRBJ1-5; no clear D. The CDR3 has 20 residues. From germline, CDR1 is KGHSH and CDR2 LQKENI. V was trimmed by 3 bases and J by 1 base, leaving 25 bases between them. CDR3 region: CASSPKLPGKVTWSNQPQHF. The CDR3 nucleotides are TGTGCCAGCTCACCTAAGTTACCGGGCAAAGTAACATGGAGCAATCAGCCCCAGCATTTT. Complete variable domain (other parts from reference TRBV18 and TRBJ1-5): NAGVMQNPRHLVRRRGQEARLRCSPMKGHSHVYWYRQLPEEGLKFMVYLQKENIIDESGMPKERFSAEFPKEGPSILRIQQVVRGDSAAYFCASSPKLPGKVTWSNQPQHFGDGTRLSIL.

This clonotype was detected only a few times. V gene TRBV6-5 combines with J gene TRBJ2-3, with D maybe TRBD2 (6 bases). The CDR3 is 15 amino acids. Germline V CDR1 and CDR2: MNHEY, SVGAGI. V was clipped by 6 bases and J by 5 bases, with 18 bases between them. The CDR3 DNA sequence: TGTGCCAGCAGCTCCACCGGGAGTGTTGTAGATACGCAGTATTTT. It encodes CASSSTGSVVDTQYF.

This clonotype was observed a handful of times. The chain is built from TRBV20-1 and TRBJ1-2; 9 nucleotides match TRBD1. Trimming took 6 bases from V and 4 from J; bases not matched to a gene: 12. The CDR3 extends over 15 amino acids. The germline V gene has CDR1 DFQATT and CDR2 SNEGSKA (reference sequence). This chain's CDR3 is CSAETGGTPGYGYTF. CDR3 coding DNA: TGCAGTGCCGAGACAGGGGGGACTCCAGGCTATGGCTACACCTTC.

The V and J genes are TRBV12-3 or TRBV12-4 and TRBJ2-3, with 11 bases that match TRBD2. CDR3 length equals 15 residues. V was pared by 6 bases and J by 6 bases, with 8 bases of the junction left unmatched. CDR3 DNA sequence: TGTGCCAGCAGGACCCGACTAGCGGGGCCCGATACGCAGTATTTT. Amino acids: CASRTRLAGPDTQYF.

The genes are TRBV4-3 and TRBJ2-5; D remains unclear. The germline V gene has CDR1 LGHNA and CDR2 YSLEER. The V and J ends lost 4 bases and 5 bases respectively, with 14 bases between them. This CDR3 has 14 residues. CDR3 coding DNA: TGCGCCAGCAGCCCGCTGGGATGGTCCGAGACCCAGTACTTC. Translation: CASSPLGWSETQYF.

J is TRBJ2-1 and V is TRBV7-9; D might be TRBD1 or TRBD2, each matching 5 bases. With 5 bases removed from V and 8 bases from J, the gap between germline ends came to 19 bases. The CDR3 sequence is 15 residues long. From germline, CDR1 is SEHNR and CDR2 FQNEAQ (reference sequence). Here the CDR3 reads CASSLLEGLGDEQFF. The CDR3 DNA is TGTGCCAGCAGCCTGCTCGAGGGGTTAGGGGATGAGCAGTTCTTC.

The rearrangement uses TRBV6-2 or TRBV6-3 and TRBJ1-1, with D uncertain. Germline-derived CDR1 and CDR2 are MNHEY and SVGEGT. This CDR3 contains 11 residues. Between the trimmed V and J ends, which lost 7 bases and 5 bases, there was a span of 8 bases. The CDR3 sequence: CASIKPTEAFF. As DNA, the CDR3 is TGTGCCAGCATAAAGCCAACTGAAGCTTTCTTT.

This clonotype was counted only a few times. This chain joins TRBV29-1 and TRBJ2-1; the match to TRBD1 covers 7 bases. The CDR3 is made up of 14 amino acids. CDR1 is SQVTM, CDR2 ANQGSEA, per germline. V lost 6 bases and J lost 2; bases outside the gene matches: 7. The CDR3 is CSVRGQVTYNEQFF. The DNA of the CDR3 is TGCAGCGTGAGAGGACAGGTGACCTACAATGAGCAGTTCTTC.